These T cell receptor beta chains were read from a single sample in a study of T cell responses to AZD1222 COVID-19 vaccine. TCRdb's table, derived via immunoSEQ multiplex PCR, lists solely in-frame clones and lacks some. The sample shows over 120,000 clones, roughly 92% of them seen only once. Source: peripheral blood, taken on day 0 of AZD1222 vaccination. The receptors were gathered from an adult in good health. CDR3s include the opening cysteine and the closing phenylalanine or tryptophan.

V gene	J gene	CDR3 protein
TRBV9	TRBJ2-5	CASSSGTGGETQYF
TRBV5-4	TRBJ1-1	CASSAQRAGETEAFF
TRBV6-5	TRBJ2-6	CASRPTRSGANVLTF
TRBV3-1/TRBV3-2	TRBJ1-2	CASSQEGFGGYGYTF
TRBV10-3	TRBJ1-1	CAISEVQANTEAFF
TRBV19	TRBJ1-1	CASSPQRGANTEAFF
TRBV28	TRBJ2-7	CASHLNGKGSYEQYF
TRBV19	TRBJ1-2	CASSIVKGSYGYTF
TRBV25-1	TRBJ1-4	CASSVGPGLEKLFF
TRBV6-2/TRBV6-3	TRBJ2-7	CASSSTGTDSYEQYF
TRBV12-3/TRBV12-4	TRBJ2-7	CASSTPHGEQYF
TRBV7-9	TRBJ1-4	CASSLYSGVEKLFF
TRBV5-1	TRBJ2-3	CASSLGQGGSDTQYF
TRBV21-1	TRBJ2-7	CASSPQNRDRVCEQYF
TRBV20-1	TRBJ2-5	CSATPRETQYF
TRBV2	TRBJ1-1	CASSEEGARTEAFF